Below, one TCR beta chain is given with its context. The antigen is undetermined. This sample stems from a study of cytomegalovirus exposure and HLA in healthy donors. Study outcomes and limitations: Later, an analysis showed that TCR beta chains associated with HLA were more clonally expanded than others that were equally common. Near-uniform donor sequencing depth was presumed by presence/absence analyses.

The PCR ran on 60 Vbeta and 13 Jbeta primers. The method was immunoSEQ multiplex PCR; TCRdb's version includes in-frame clones alone and lacks a portion of them. The sample comprises over 150,000 clones, less than 85% of which are singletons, and 4.5% to 5.5% rests with the top ten. Input material: PBMCs. This sequence was found in a man younger than 35 in good health and CMV-seronegative.

CDR3 bases: TGTGCCATTAGAAGTAGTCGGCAGGGTGGAACAGATACGCAGTATTTT. This translates into CAIRSSRQGGTDTQYF. V gene TRBV10-3 combines with J gene TRBJ2-3, with D maybe TRBD1 (5 bases). Trimming pared 9 bases from V and 3 bases from J, leaving 22 bases between. Germline-derived CDR1 and CDR2 are ENHRY and SYGVKD. The CDR3 has 16 amino acids.